The T cell receptor (beta chain) described here comes from a study of PD-1 blockade in classical Hodgkin lymphoma. Study as a whole: Patients were given intravenous nivolumab, 3 mg/kg, every 2 weeks. Points from the study as a whole: Patients newly diagnosed and complete responders had comparable baseline diversity. No one has yet defined what causes the repertoire differences, which may be disease activity or prior therapy. Compared with healthy donors, newly diagnosed patients reportedly showed lower baseline TCR diversity.

The junction had 3 bases not matched to a gene; V was cut back by 2 bases and J by 3 bases. Germline V gene lookup returns CDR1 GTSNPN and CDR2 SVGIG (reference sequence). This CDR3 is 13 amino acids long. This table comes from immunoSEQ multiplex PCR, and its TCRdb copy is limited to in-frame clones, with some not included. The sample shows almost 95,000 clones, around 80% of them seen only once. As for time point: cycle 4 day 1 (C4D1), after more than five weeks of nivolumab. All trial patients relapsed after autologous stem cell transplantation. A note on this clone: Its matching antigen is unknown.

Sequenced here: peripheral blood mononuclear cells (PBMCs), sampled before the fourth cycle of nivolumab. The rearrangement joins TRBV30 to TRBJ2-5; TRBD2 matches at 7 bases. The sequence was obtained from a human donor with classical Hodgkin lymphoma. The CDR3 loop reads CAWSRAGEETQYF. CDR3 coding DNA: TGTGCCTGGAGTAGGGCGGGAGAAGAGACCCAGTACTTC.